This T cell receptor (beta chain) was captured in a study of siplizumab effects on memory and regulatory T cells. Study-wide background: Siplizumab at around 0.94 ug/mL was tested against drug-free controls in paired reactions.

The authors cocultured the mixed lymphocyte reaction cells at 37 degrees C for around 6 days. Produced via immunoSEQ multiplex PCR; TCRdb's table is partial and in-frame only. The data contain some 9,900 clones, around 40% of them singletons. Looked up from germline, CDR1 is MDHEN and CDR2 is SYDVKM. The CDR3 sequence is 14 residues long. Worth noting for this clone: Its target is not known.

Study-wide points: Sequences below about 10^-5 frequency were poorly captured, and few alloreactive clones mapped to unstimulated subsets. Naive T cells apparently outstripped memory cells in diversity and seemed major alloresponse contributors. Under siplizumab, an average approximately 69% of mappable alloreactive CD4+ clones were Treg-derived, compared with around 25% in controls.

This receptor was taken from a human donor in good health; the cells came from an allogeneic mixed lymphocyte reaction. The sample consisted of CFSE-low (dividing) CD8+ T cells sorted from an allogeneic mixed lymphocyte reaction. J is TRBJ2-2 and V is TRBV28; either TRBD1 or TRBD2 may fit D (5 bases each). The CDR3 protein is CALARDGSTGELFF. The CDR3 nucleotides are TGTGCGCTTGCCCGGGACGGCTCTACCGGGGAGCTGTTTTTT.